The rows below give T cell receptor beta chains drawn from one sample of a study of beta chain features in type 1 diabetes. TCRdb keeps only in-frame clones here, not all; method: immunoSEQ multiplex PCR. The sample records 300,000 to 350,000 clones, 7% to 9% being singletons. The sample comprised central memory CD4+ T cells from blood. The receptors were sampled from a young woman in good health. Both conserved end residues are part of each CDR3. D genes are given only for firm matches. Where a row states a size, it is once, few, many or the class of an expanded clone; other rows omit it.

J gene,CDR3 length,V gene,D gene,clone size,CDR3 protein,CDR3 DNA
TRBJ2-7,14,TRBV4-3,NA,few,CASSRNLISGEQYF,TGCGCCAGCAGTCGGAACCTTATTTCTGGCGAGCAGTACTTC
TRBJ2-3,15,TRBV11-2,TRBD2,few,CASSSGLVGTDTQYF,TGTGCCAGCAGTTCGGGACTAGTCGGCACAGATACGCAGTATTTT
TRBJ2-7,17,TRBV28,NA,NA,CASSSLTGIKSSYEQYF,TGTGCCAGCAGTTCCCTCACAGGGATTAAGAGCTCCTACGAGCAGTACTTC
TRBJ2-1,15,TRBV7-9,NA,few,CASSLVAGSNNEQFF,TGTGCCAGCAGCTTAGTGGCTGGTTCAAACAATGAGCAGTTCTTC
TRBJ2-3,15,TRBV9,NA,few,CASSVSEGGADTQYF,TGTGCCAGCAGCGTTTCAGAGGGCGGGGCAGATACGCAGTATTTT
TRBJ2-5,15,TRBV28,TRBD2,few,CASTRRDYRRETQYF,TGTGCCAGCACCCGAAGGGACTACCGGCGGGAGACCCAGTACTTC
TRBJ2-1,15,TRBV11-2,TRBD1,NA,CASSPDRGIYNEQFF,TGTGCCAGCAGCCCGGACAGGGGAATCTACAATGAGCAGTTCTTC
TRBJ2-1,18,TRBV7-8,NA,few,CASSLRTSGGQSNNEQFF,TGTGCCAGCAGCTTACGGACCTCAGGCGGACAGTCAAACAATGAGCAGTTCTTC
TRBJ2-2,14,TRBV9,NA,few,CASSVPPGGGELFF,TGTGCCAGCAGTGTACCCCCTGGGGGCGGGGAGCTGTTTTTT
TRBJ2-2,15,TRBV10-3,NA,few,CAITRDTTGTGELFF,TGTGCCATCACTCGGGACACCACGGGAACCGGGGAGCTGTTTTTT
TRBJ1-2,14,TRBV6-1,NA,NA,CASRAGDILYGYTF,TGTGCCAGCAGAGCCGGCGACATCCTCTATGGCTACACCTTC
TRBJ2-5,17,TRBV4-2,TRBD2,few,CASSQVLAGGSQETQYF,TGTGCCAGCAGCCAAGTCCTAGCGGGAGGGTCCCAAGAGACCCAGTACTTC
TRBJ2-1,14,TRBV25-1,NA,many,CASSEYGPVYEQFF,TGTGCCAGCAGTGAATATGGGCCAGTGTATGAGCAGTTCTTC
TRBJ2-6,13,TRBV2,NA,few,CASRGSGANVLTF,TGTGCCAGCAGGGGGTCTGGGGCCAACGTCCTGACTTTC
TRBJ1-2,15,TRBV2,NA,few,CASSETGTRIYGYTF,TGTGCCAGCAGTGAAACAGGGACGCGGATCTATGGCTACACCTTC
TRBJ2-7,13,TRBV6-5,NA,few,CASSPTILREQYF,TGTGCCAGCAGTCCGACTATCTTGCGTGAGCAGTACTTC
TRBJ1-2,15,TRBV9,TRBD1,NA,CASSVAEGADYGYTF,TGTGCCAGCAGCGTAGCTGAGGGGGCCGACTATGGCTACACCTTC
TRBJ2-4,15,TRBV6-5,NA,few,CASSPRGVAKNIQYF,TGTGCCAGCAGTCCCCGCGGGGTAGCCAAAAACATTCAGTACTTC
TRBJ1-2,15,TRBV10-3,TRBD1,NA,CAISEQGGTYYGYTF,TGTGCCATCAGTGAGCAGGGGGGCACCTACTATGGCTACACCTTC
TRBJ2-7,12,TRBV27,NA,NA,CASKDRSYEQYF,TGTGCCAGCAAAGACAGGTCGTACGAGCAGTACTTC
TRBJ2-1,10,TRBV20-1,NA,NA,CSAQDYQQFF,TGCAGTGCTCAAGACTATCAGCAGTTCTTC
TRBJ1-2,14,TRBV7-2,NA,many,CASSMRSTTYGYTF,TGTGCCAGCAGCATGAGATCTACGACCTATGGCTACACCTTC
TRBJ2-1,14,TRBV28,NA,NA,CASSGRGAYNEQFF,TGTGCCAGCTCCGGACGGGGGGCGTACAATGAGCAGTTCTTC
TRBJ2-7,16,TRBV5-4,TRBD2,NA,CASSLGASGRLSEQYF,TGTGCCAGCAGCTTGGGAGCTAGCGGGAGGCTTTCCGAGCAGTACTTC
TRBJ2-7,12,TRBV5-1,NA,NA,CASGADSYEQYF,TGCGCCAGCGGCGCAGACTCCTACGAGCAGTACTTC
TRBJ2-2,15,TRBV7-3,NA,many,CASSLRAGNTGELFF,TGTGCCAGCAGCTTGCGCGCCGGAAACACCGGGGAGCTGTTTTTT
TRBJ2-3,12,TRBV19,NA,many,CASSKGGDTQYF,TGTGCCAGTAGTAAGGGTGGAGATACGCAGTATTTT
TRBJ2-3,16,TRBV28,NA,NA,CASSPTVGGVTDTQYF,TGTGCCAGCAGTCCCACGGTCGGCGGGGTCACAGATACGCAGTATTTT
TRBJ2-3,16,TRBV2,TRBD1,few,CATSSSQGVLADTQYF,TGTGCCACCTCTTCATCGCAGGGGGTATTGGCAGATACGCAGTATTTT
TRBJ2-2,15,TRBV2,NA,few,CASMVGLANTGELFF,TGTGCCAGCATGGTCGGACTCGCCAACACCGGGGAGCTGTTTTTT
TRBJ2-7,14,TRBV11-1,NA,NA,CASRRQGGNYEQYF,TGTGCCAGCAGGAGACAGGGCGGGAACTACGAGCAGTACTTC
TRBJ1-5,14,TRBV9,TRBD1,many,CASNPTGGNQPQHF,TGTGCCAGCAACCCAACAGGGGGCAATCAGCCCCAGCATTTT
TRBJ2-7,15,TRBV9,TRBD2,few,CASSVSSGSLYEQYF,TGTGCCAGCAGCGTTTCTAGCGGGAGTCTATACGAGCAGTACTTC
TRBJ2-1,12,TRBV19,NA,few,CASSPPGNEQFF,TGTGCCAGTAGTCCCCCCGGTAATGAGCAGTTCTTC
TRBJ2-7,13,TRBV7-2,NA,NA,CASSLSRGYEQYF,TGTGCCAGCAGCTTATCCAGGGGCTACGAGCAGTACTTC
TRBJ2-1,16,TRBV7-8,TRBD2,NA,CASSLGSGLVVNEQFF,TGTGCCAGCAGCTTAGGGTCGGGACTAGTAGTGAATGAGCAGTTCTTC
TRBJ2-1,14,TRBV5-8,TRBD1,few,CASSWDRALVEQFF,TGTGCCAGCAGCTGGGACAGGGCCCTTGTTGAGCAGTTCTTC
TRBJ2-1,14,TRBV29-1,TRBD1,few,CSVAGDSFSNEQFF,TGCAGCGTTGCCGGGGACAGCTTCTCCAATGAGCAGTTCTTC
TRBJ1-2,14,TRBV28,NA,NA,CASSSSTGLYGYTF,TGTGCCAGCAGTTCGTCGACAGGCCTCTATGGCTACACCTTC
TRBJ2-7,14,TRBV11-2,NA,NA,CASSLRAHLYEQYF,TGTGCCAGCAGCTTGAGAGCTCACCTATACGAGCAGTACTTC
TRBJ1-2,14,TRBV15,NA,few,CATQKETGRYGYTF,TGTGCCACCCAAAAAGAGACAGGACGCTATGGCTACACCTTC
TRBJ2-1,16,TRBV9,NA,NA,CASSVGTTQPYNEQFF,TGTGCCAGCAGCGTAGGGACTACCCAGCCGTACAATGAGCAGTTCTTC
TRBJ2-7,14,TRBV7-2,NA,NA,CASSLGTGRVEQYF,TGTGCCAGCAGCTTAGGGACAGGGAGGGTCGAGCAGTACTTC
TRBJ2-3,13,TRBV5-4,NA,few,CASSSGDGDTQYF,TGTGCCAGCAGCTCGGGGGACGGGGATACGCAGTATTTT
TRBJ2-1,16,TRBV11-2,NA,NA,CASSLEWRATHNEQFF,TGTGCCAGCAGCTTAGAATGGAGGGCCACGCACAATGAGCAGTTCTTC
TRBJ2-7,15,TRBV4-2,TRBD2,few,CASSFGTSGSTGQYF,TGTGCCAGCAGCTTTGGGACTAGCGGGAGTACCGGGCAGTACTTC
TRBJ2-5,14,TRBV25-1,TRBD1,NA,CASSDDRGGETQYF,TGTGCCAGCAGTGATGACAGGGGAGGAGAGACCCAGTACTTC
TRBJ2-7,16,TRBV4-2,NA,few,CASSQGTGRDSYEQYF,TGTGCCAGCAGCCAAGGTACAGGGAGGGATTCCTACGAGCAGTACTTC
TRBJ1-5,15,TRBV6-5,NA,NA,CASSPRGQGDQPQHF,TGTGCCAGCAGCCCGAGGGGCCAAGGCGATCAGCCCCAGCATTTT
TRBJ2-7,15,TRBV27,TRBD2,few,CASRFLSGRIGEQYF,TGTGCCAGCAGATTCCTTAGCGGGAGAATTGGCGAGCAGTACTTC
TRBJ1-1,17,TRBV19,TRBD1,many,CASSMIGDRGRNTEAFF,TGTGCCAGTAGTATGATAGGGGACAGGGGCCGGAACACTGAAGCTTTCTTT
TRBJ2-2,13,TRBV7-3,NA,NA,CASSLGGLAELFF,TGTGCCAGCAGCTTAGGGGGGCTGGCGGAGCTGTTTTTT
TRBJ2-4,16,TRBV28,NA,NA,CASSFTGTVAKNIQYF,TGTGCCAGCAGTTTCACCGGGACGGTAGCCAAAAACATTCAGTACTTC
TRBJ2-3,17,TRBV25-1,TRBD2,few,CASSKGLAGERSDTQYF,TGTGCCAGCAGCAAAGGACTGGCGGGAGAAAGGTCAGATACGCAGTATTTT
TRBJ2-2,15,TRBV7-6,NA,NA,CASSRDWGTVGELFF,TGTGCCAGCAGCCGAGATTGGGGAACGGTCGGGGAGCTGTTTTTT
TRBJ1-3,17,TRBV9,TRBD1,few,CASSVSGTGRSGNTIYF,TGTGCCAGCAGCGTCTCCGGGACAGGACGCTCTGGAAACACCATATATTTT
TRBJ2-7,11,TRBV29-1,NA,NA,CSFQQSYEQYF,TGCAGCTTTCAGCAATCCTACGAGCAGTACTTC
TRBJ2-7,15,TRBV4-3,NA,few,CASSQRRTAAYEQYF,TGCGCCAGCAGCCAACGGAGGACAGCCGCCTACGAGCAGTACTTC
TRBJ1-2,11,TRBV11-1,NA,NA,CASSRAGGYTF,TGTGCCAGCAGCCGCGCCGGGGGGTACACCTTC